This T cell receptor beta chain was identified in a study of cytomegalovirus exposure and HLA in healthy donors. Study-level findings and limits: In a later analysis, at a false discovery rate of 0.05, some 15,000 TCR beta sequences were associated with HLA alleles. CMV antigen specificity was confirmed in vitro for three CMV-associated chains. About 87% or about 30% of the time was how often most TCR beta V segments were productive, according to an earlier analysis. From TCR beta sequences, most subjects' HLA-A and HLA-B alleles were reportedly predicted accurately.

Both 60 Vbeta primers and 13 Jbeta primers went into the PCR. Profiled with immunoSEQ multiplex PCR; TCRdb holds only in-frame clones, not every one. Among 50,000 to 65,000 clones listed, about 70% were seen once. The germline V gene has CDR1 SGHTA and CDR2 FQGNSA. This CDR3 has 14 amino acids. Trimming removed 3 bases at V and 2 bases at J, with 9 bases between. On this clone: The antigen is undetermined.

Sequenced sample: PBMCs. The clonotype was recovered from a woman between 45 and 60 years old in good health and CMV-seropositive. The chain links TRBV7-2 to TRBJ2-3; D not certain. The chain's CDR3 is CASSFILYTDTQYF. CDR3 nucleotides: TGTGCCAGCAGCTTTATCTTATACACAGATACGCAGTATTTT.